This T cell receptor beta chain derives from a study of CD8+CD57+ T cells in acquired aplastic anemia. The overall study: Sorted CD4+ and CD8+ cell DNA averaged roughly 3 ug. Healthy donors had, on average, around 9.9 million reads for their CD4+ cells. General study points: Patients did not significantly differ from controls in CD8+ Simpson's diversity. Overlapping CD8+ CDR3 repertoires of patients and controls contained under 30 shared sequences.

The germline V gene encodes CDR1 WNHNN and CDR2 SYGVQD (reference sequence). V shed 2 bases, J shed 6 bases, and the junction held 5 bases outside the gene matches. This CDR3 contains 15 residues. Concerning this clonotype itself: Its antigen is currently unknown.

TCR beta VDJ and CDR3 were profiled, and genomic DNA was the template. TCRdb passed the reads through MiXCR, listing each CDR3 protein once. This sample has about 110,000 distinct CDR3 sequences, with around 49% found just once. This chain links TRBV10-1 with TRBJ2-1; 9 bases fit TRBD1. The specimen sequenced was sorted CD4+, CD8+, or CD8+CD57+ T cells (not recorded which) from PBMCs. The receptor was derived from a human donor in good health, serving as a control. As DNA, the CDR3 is TGCGCCAGCAGTGAGGGAGGACAGGGGAGCAATGAGCAGTTCTTC. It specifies CASSEGGQGSNEQFF.